This T cell receptor (beta chain) was captured in a study of T cells in Graves' hyperthyroidism and ophthalmopathy. Trimming at V came to 1 base and at J to 0 bases, leaving 4 bases not matched to a gene. This CDR3 is built from 16 residues. Looked up from germline, CDR1 is KGHSH and CDR2 is LQKENI. The CDR3 regions of TCR beta were amplified from RNA transcripts. First-round RT-PCR targeting the TCR CDR3 was performed with the HTBI primer set. One entry per CDR3 protein, called by TCRdb with MiXCR from the multiplex PCR reads. The table lists roughly 750,000 distinct CDR3 sequences, 16% of them singletons, with approximately 8.4% in the top ten. Calling Graves' hyperthyroidism stable meant ophthalmopathy did not progress within 18 months. In its sample, this clonotype was seen many times.

V gene TRBV18 combines with J gene TRBJ2-3, with 7 positions matching TRBD1. Material: blood. This clonotype originated in a man younger than 35 with Graves' hyperthyroidism. In nucleotides, the CDR3 is TGTGCCAGCTCACCACGGACAGGACGAAGCACAGATACGCAGTATTTT. As protein: CASSPRTGRSTDTQYF. Filled out from reference TRBV18 and TRBJ2-3, the complete variable domain reads NAGVMQNPRHLVRRRGQEARLRCSPMKGHSHVYWYRQLPEEGLKFMVYLQKENIIDESGMPKERFSAEFPKEGPSILRIQQVVRGDSAAYFCASSPRTGRSTDTQYFGPGTRLTVL.